This is a list of T cell receptor beta chains from one sample in a study of beta chain features in type 1 diabetes. Sequencing used immunoSEQ multiplex PCR; TCRdb keeps in-frame clones, though not all of them. The repertoire holds fewer than 30,000 clones, approximately 51% seen once, with about 1.5% in the top ten. Sequences were obtained from Tregs from blood. The receptors come from a woman younger than 30 with type 1 diabetes. Each CDR3 is given with its conserved first and last residue. D genes are given only for firm matches. Clone size is shown for a subset of rows, as once, few, many or a class of expanded clone.

-,TRBV5-4,-,15,TRBJ2-1,TGTGCCAGCAGCTTGGCGGGAGCGAACTACAATGAGCAGTTCTTC,CASSLAGANYNEQFF
few,TRBV6-6,TRBD2,15,TRBJ2-3,TGTGCCAGCAGACCGAAGCGGGGAGGCACAGATACGCAGTATTTT,CASRPKRGGTDTQYF
-,TRBV11-3,-,15,TRBJ2-1,TGTGCCAGCAGCTTGGCCTTCCCCGCCTACAATGAGCAGTTCTTC,CASSLAFPAYNEQFF
-,TRBV30,TRBD2,13,TRBJ2-7,TGTGCCTGGAGTGTAGATCCCGGGGGGGGGCAGTACTTC,CAWSVDPGGGQYF
-,TRBV28,TRBD1,15,TRBJ2-7,TGTGCCAGCAGTTTGGGACAGGGTTATTCCTACGAGCAGTACTTC,CASSLGQGYSYEQYF
-,TRBV7-9,TRBD1,12,TRBJ2-1,TGTGCCAGCAGCTTAGAGGACAGGGAACCAGTCTTC,CASSLEDREPVF
-,TRBV28,-,15,TRBJ2-7,TGTGCCAGCAGTTTACTCCCCTCGCCGGCCTACGAGCAGTACTTC,CASSLLPSPAYEQYF
-,TRBV30,TRBD1,13,TRBJ1-1,TGTGCCTGGAGAGACAGGGGCGGCACTGAAGCTTTCTTT,CAWRDRGGTEAFF
-,TRBV7-2,TRBD2,15,TRBJ2-2,TGTGCCAGCAGCTCTAGACTAGCGGGGGCCGGGGAGCTGTTTTTT,CASSSRLAGAGELFF
-,TRBV11-3,-,13,TRBJ2-3,TGTGCCAGCAGCTTAGGAACTAGAGATACGCAGTATTTT,CASSLGTRDTQYF
few,TRBV7-2,TRBD2,16,TRBJ2-2,TGTGCCAGCAGCCCCTATGGGCTAGCGGTCACCGGGGAGCTGTTTTTT,CASSPYGLAVTGELFF
few,TRBV11-2,TRBD2,16,TRBJ2-3,TGTGCCAGCAGCTTAGAAAGGACTAGCGGGAGAAATACGCAGTATTTT,CASSLERTSGRNTQYF
-,TRBV5-4,-,16,TRBJ2-7,TGTGCCAGCAGCTCATCATTAGCGTATAGCTCCTACGAGCAGTACTTC,CASSSSLAYSSYEQYF
-,TRBV7-8,-,16,TRBJ2-5,TGTGCCAGCAGCTTAGCCTTCCGGGAGCTAAAGGTGACCCAGTACTTC,CASSLAFRELKVTQYF
-,TRBV5-4,TRBD2,16,TRBJ2-1,TGTGCCAGCAGCTTAGGCGGGAGGGCTGCGCCGAGTGAGCAGTTCTTC,CASSLGGRAAPSEQFF
-,TRBV16,-,15,TRBJ2-1,TGTGCCAGCAGCCAATCGCGGGGTCTCTACAATGAGCAGTTCTTC,CASSQSRGLYNEQFF
-,TRBV5-6,TRBD1,16,TRBJ2-6,TGTGCCAGCAGCTTTTACGGACAGGGCAGGGCCAACGTCCTGACTTTC,CASSFYGQGRANVLTF
-,TRBV7-6,TRBD1,17,TRBJ2-3,TGTGCCAGCAGCTTGGCCGGTGGGACAGGCCTCACAGATACGCAGTATTTT,CASSLAGGTGLTDTQYF
-,TRBV7-9,TRBD2,17,TRBJ2-1,TGTGCCAGCAGCACCCGAGGGGCTAGCGGGAGACGTGATGAGCAGTTCTTC,CASSTRGASGRRDEQFF
few,TRBV19,TRBD1,14,TRBJ2-1,TGTGCCAGTACGAGGACAGGGAACTACAATGAGCAGTTCTTC,CASTRTGNYNEQFF
-,TRBV21-1,-,13,TRBJ1-1,TGTGCCAGCAGCAAAGTTAGAGGACTTGAAGCTTTCTTT,CASSKVRGLEAFF
-,TRBV28,-,13,TRBJ1-4,TGTGCCAGCAGTTTACAGGGTTGGGAAAAACTGTTTTTT,CASSLQGWEKLFF
-,TRBV4-2,TRBD1,17,TRBJ1-1,TGTGCCAGCAGCCAAGAGGGCGGACAGGCGCGGGTCGGTGAAGCTTTCTTT,CASSQEGGQARVGEAFF
-,TRBV19,-,14,TRBJ1-3,TGTGCCAGTAGTTCCCCAGTCTCTGGAAACACCATATATTTT,CASSSPVSGNTIYF
-,TRBV18,-,14,TRBJ2-2,TGTGCCAGCTCACCACCGGCCGGGACCGGGGAGCTGTTTTTT,CASSPPAGTGELFF
-,TRBV6-5,-,15,TRBJ2-3,TGTGCCAGCAGTTACTCCAGGGTATTCGCAGATACGCAGTATTTT,CASSYSRVFADTQYF
few,TRBV16,TRBD1,16,TRBJ2-7,TGTGCCAGCAGCCAATCGGGGACAGGGGGTAGAAGCGAGCAGTACTTC,CASSQSGTGGRSEQYF
-,TRBV6-1,-,14,TRBJ2-7,TGTGCCAGCAGTGAAGCGGGGGGGCCGGGACAGCAGTACTTC,CASSEAGGPGQQYF
-,TRBV9,-,13,TRBJ1-1,TGTGCCAGCAGCCAGGGACAAAACACTGAAGCTTTCTTT,CASSQGQNTEAFF
-,TRBV14,-,15,TRBJ2-2,TGTGCCAGCAGTACGCGCCGAGGCAGCCACGGGGAGCTGTTTTTT,CASSTRRGSHGELFF
-,TRBV7-2,-,14,TRBJ1-1,TGTGCCAGCAGACAGGGACCTGGGAACACTGAAGCTTTCTTT,CASRQGPGNTEAFF
few,TRBV15,-,13,TRBJ2-1,TGTGCCACCAGCAGAGATCCGCAGGGTGAGCAGTTCTTC,CATSRDPQGEQFF
few,TRBV6-6,TRBD1,15,TRBJ1-1,TGTGCCAGCAAAAATCAGGGGGCGCGGGACACTGAAGCTTTCTTT,CASKNQGARDTEAFF
few,TRBV19,TRBD1,17,TRBJ2-5,TGTGCCAGTAGTACCCGGCCGGGACAGGGGATAACAGGGACCCAGTACTTC,CASSTRPGQGITGTQYF
-,TRBV7-9,-,16,TRBJ2-3,TGTGCCAGCAGCCCAAGCCTAGCGCAGAACACAGATACGCAGTATTTT,CASSPSLAQNTDTQYF
-,TRBV10-2,-,11,TRBJ1-5,TGCGCCAGCAGTGCAGGGCAGTCCCAGCATTTT,CASSAGQSQHF
-,TRBV18,-,14,TRBJ2-7,TGTGCCAGCTCCCCGAGGGGGTTCGACTACGAGCAGTACTTC,CASSPRGFDYEQYF
-,TRBV10-1,-,14,TRBJ1-1,TGCGCCAGCAGTGAGTCGACTTCGTCCAATGAAGCTTTCTTT,CASSESTSSNEAFF